This T cell receptor beta chain was captured in a study of human T cells and chemical hapten exposure. Study at large: Small pooled library volume differences chiefly drove per-sample TCR yield variation. Broader study findings: Sensitizing to DPC left TCRs with a frequency above 1 in 1000 unaltered.

Total RNA was isolated from unfractionated whole blood. Concerning this clonotype itself: Its target is unknown.

The V end lost 6 bases, the J end lost 0 bases, and 12 bases lay between the germline ends. The CDR3 has 15 amino acids. Germline V CDR1 and CDR2: LGHDT, YNNKEL (reference sequence). Unique molecular identifiers were affixed to discrete cDNA molecules within the library. As originally analysed: Per-sample TCR counts ranged from 23,224 to 690,600, median around 96,000. TCRdb recomputed calls from the 5' RACE reads with MiXCR, one row per CDR3 protein. TCRdb's processing, not the authors', yielded these V and J calls. The sample includes 80,000 or so distinct CDR3 sequences, approximately 16% of them seen just once.

The rearrangement links TRBV3-1 to TRBJ1-3, with D perhaps matching TRBD1 (6 bases). This TCR came from a female donor in good health. This chain's CDR3 is CASRPDRSSGNTIYF. CDR3 DNA: TGTGCCAGCAGACCCGACAGGTCCTCTGGAAACACCATATATTTT.